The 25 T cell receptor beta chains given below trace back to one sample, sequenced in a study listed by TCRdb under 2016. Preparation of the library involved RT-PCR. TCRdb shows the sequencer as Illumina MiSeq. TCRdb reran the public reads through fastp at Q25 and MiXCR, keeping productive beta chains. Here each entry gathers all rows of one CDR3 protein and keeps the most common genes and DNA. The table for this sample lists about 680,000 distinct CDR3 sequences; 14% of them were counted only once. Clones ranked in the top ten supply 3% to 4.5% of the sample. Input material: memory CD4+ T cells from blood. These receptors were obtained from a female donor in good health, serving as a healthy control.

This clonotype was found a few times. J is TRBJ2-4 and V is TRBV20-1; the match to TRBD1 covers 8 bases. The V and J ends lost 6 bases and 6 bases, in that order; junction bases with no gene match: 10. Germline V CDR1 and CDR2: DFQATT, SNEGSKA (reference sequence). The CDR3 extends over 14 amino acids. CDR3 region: CSANRQGQRNIQYF. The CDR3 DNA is TGCAGTGCGAACAGACAGGGGCAACGAAACATTCAGTACTTC.

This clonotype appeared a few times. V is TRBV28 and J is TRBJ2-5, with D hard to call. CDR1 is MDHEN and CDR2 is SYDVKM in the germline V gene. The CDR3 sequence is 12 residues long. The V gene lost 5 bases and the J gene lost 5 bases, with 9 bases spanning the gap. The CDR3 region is CASSERPETQYF. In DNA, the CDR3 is TGTGCCAGCAGTGAGAGACCTGAGACCCAGTACTTC. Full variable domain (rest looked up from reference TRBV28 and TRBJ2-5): DVKVTQSSRYLVKRTGEKVFLECVQDMDHENMFWYRQDPGLGLRLIYFSYDVKMKEKGDIPEGYSVSREKKERFSLILESASTNQTSMYLCASSERPETQYFGPGTRLLVL.

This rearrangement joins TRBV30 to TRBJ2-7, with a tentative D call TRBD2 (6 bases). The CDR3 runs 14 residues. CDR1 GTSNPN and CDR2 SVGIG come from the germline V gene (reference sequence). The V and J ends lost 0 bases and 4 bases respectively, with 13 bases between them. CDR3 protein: CAWSVRGLVYEQYF. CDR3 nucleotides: TGTGCCTGGAGTGTAAGGGGACTCGTATACGAGCAGTACTTC. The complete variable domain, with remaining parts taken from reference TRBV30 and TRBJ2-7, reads SQTIHQWPATLVQPVGSPLSLECTVEGTSNPNLYWYRQAAGRGLQLLFYSVGIGQISSEVPQNLSASRPQDRQFILSSKKLLLSDSGFYLCAWSVRGLVYEQYFGPGTRLTVT.

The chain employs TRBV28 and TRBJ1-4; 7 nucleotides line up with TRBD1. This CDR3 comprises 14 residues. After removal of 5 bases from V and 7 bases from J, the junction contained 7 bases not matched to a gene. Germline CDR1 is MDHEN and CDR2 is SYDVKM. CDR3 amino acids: CASSPPDRFEKLFF. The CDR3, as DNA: TGTGCCAGCAGTCCGCCGGACAGGTTTGAAAAACTGTTTTTT.

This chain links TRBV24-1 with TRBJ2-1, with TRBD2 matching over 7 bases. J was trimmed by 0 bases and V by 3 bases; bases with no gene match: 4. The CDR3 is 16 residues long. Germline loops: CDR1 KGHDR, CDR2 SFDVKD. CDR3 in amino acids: CATSDMGGDSYNEQFF. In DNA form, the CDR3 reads TGTGCCACCAGTGATATGGGGGGGGACTCCTACAATGAGCAGTTCTTC.

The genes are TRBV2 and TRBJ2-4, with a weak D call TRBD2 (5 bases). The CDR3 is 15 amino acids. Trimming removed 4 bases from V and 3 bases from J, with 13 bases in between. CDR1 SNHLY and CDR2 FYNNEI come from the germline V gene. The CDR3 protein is CASSGGSAGKNIQYF. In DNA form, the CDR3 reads TGTGCCAGCAGTGGGGGATCGGCGGGCAAAAACATTCAGTACTTC.

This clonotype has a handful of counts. The CDR3 DNA reads as TGCAGTGCTAGGAGCGGGATTGGGAGCAATCAGCCCCAGCATTTT. This codes for CSARSGIGSNQPQHF. This rearrangement joins TRBV20-1 to TRBJ1-5; D is undetermined. Trimming removed 3 bases from V and 1 base from J, with 13 bases in between. This CDR3 spans 15 amino acids. Germline assignment: CDR1 DFQATT and CDR2 SNEGSKA (reference sequence).

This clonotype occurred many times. In DNA, the CDR3 is TGTGCCAGCAACCATTGGGACAGGGCTTACGAGCAGTACTTC. This codes for CASNHWDRAYEQYF. V and J are TRBV28 and TRBJ2-7; 9 positions agree with TRBD1. Germline-derived CDR1 and CDR2 are MDHEN and SYDVKM. The CDR3 length is 14 residues. V was clipped by 7 bases and J by 4 bases; unmatched bases: 8.

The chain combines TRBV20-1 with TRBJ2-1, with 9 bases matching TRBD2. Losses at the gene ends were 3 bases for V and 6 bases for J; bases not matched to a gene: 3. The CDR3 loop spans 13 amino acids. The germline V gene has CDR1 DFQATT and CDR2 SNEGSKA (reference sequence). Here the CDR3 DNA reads TGCAGTGCTAGGGCGGGAGGGAGCAATGAGCAGTTCTTC. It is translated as CSARAGGSNEQFF.

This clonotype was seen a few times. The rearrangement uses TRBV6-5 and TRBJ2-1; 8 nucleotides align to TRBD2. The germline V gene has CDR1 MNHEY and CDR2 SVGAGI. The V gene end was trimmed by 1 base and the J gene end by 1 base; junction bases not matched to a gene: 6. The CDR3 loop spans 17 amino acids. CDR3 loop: CASSYLQGGGSYNEQFF. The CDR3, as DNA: TGTGCCAGCAGTTACTTGCAGGGCGGGGGGTCCTACAATGAGCAGTTCTTC.

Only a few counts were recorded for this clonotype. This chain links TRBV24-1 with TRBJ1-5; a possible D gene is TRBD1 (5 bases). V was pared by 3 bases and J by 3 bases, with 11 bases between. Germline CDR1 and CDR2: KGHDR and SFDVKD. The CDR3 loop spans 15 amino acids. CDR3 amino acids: CATSDSGAVNQPQHF. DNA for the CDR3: TGTGCCACCAGTGATAGCGGGGCGGTCAATCAGCCCCAGCATTTT.

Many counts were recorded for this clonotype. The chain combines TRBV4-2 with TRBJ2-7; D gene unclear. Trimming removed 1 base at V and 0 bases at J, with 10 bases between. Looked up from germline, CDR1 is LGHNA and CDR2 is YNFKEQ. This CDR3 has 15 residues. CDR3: CASSQGAAGSYEQYF. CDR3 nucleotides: TGTGCCAGCAGCCAAGGGGCTGCAGGCTCCTACGAGCAGTACTTC.

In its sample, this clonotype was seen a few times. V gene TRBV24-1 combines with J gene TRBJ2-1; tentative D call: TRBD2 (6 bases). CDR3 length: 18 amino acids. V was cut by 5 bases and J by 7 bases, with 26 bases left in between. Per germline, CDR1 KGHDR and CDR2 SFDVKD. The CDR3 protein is CATSGARVAEVLGNEQFF. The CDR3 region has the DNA TGTGCCACCAGTGGGGCCCGAGTAGCGGAGGTCTTGGGGAATGAGCAGTTCTTC.

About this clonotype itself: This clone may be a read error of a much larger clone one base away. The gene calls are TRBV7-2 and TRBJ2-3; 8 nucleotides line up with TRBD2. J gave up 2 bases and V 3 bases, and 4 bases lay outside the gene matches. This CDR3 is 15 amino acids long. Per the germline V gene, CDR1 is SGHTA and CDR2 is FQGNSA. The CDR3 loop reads CASSFSGTYTDTQYF. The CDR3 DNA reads TGTGCCAGCAGCTTTAGCGGGACCTACACAGATACGCAGTATTTT.

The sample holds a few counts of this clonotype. CDR3 sequence: CASSRQQPTGGTGELFF. Written as DNA, the CDR3 is TGTGCCAGCAGCCGCCAACAACCGACAGGGGGCACCGGGGAGCTGTTTTTT. The chain combines TRBV7-9 with TRBJ2-2, with TRBD1 matching 9 bases. Trimming removed 5 bases from V and 4 bases from J; junction bases left unmatched: 11. This CDR3 has 17 residues. Germline loops: CDR1 SEHNR, CDR2 FQNEAQ (reference sequence).

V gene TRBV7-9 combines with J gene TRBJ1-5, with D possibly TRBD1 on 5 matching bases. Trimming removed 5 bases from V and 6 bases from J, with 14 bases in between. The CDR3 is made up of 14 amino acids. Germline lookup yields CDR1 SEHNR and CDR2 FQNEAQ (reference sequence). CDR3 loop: CASSPGGDRQPQHF. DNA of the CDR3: TGTGCCAGCAGCCCAGGAGGGGATCGTCAGCCCCAGCATTTT.

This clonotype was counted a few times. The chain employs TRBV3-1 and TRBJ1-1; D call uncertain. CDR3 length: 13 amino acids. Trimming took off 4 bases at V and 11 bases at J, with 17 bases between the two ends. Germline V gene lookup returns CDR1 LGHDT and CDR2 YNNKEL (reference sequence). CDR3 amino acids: CASSPTPPWAAFF. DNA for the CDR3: TGTGCCAGCAGCCCCACACCTCCCTGGGCGGCTTTCTTT.

The CDR3 coding sequence is TGTGCCAGCAGTGATCAGACAGGGCGGAACACCATATATTTT. Protein sequence: CASSDQTGRNTIYF. The chain couples TRBV25-1 to TRBJ1-3; 7 nucleotides line up with TRBD1. The CDR3 totals 14 residues. Losses at the gene ends were 3 bases for V and 7 bases for J; bases not matched to a gene: 6. Germline CDR1 is MGHDK and CDR2 is SYGVNS.

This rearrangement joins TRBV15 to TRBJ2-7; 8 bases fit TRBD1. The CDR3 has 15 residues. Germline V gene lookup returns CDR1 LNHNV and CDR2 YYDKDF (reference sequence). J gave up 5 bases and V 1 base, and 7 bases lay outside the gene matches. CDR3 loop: CATSRGRQGMNEQYF. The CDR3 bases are TGTGCCACCAGCAGAGGACGACAGGGGATGAACGAGCAGTACTTC.

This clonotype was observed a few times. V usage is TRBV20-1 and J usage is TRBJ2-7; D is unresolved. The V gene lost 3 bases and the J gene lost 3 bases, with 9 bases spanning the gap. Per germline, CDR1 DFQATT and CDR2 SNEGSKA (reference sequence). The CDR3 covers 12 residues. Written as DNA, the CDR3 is TGCAGTGCTAGCCCTGTGGTCTACGAGCAGTACTTC. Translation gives CSASPVVYEQYF.

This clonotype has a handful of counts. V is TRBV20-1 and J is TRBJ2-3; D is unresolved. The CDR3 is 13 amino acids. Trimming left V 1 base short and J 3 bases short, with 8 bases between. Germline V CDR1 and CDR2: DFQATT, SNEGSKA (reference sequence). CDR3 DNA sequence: TGCAGTGCTAGAGTCGGATTTACAGATACGCAGTATTTT. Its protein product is CSARVGFTDTQYF.

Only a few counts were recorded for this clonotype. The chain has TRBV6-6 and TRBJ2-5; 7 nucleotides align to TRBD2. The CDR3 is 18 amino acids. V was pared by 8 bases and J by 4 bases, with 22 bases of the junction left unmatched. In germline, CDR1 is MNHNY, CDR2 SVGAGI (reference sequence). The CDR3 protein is CASHIAAAGVGNGETQYF. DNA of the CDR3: TGTGCCAGCCATATAGCGGCGGCGGGGGTGGGCAATGGAGAGACCCAGTACTTC.

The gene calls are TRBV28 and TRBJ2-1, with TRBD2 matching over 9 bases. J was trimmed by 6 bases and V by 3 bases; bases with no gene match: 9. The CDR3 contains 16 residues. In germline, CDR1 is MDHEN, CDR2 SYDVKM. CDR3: CASSLASGTVRNEQFF. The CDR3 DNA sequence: TGTGCCAGCAGTTTGGCTAGCGGGACAGTCCGCAATGAGCAGTTCTTC.

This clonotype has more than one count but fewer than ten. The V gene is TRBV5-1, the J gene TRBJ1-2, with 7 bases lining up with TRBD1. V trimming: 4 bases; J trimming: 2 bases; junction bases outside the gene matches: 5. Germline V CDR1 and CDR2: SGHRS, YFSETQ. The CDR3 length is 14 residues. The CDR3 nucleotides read TGCGCCAGCAGCCAGACGACAGGGAACTATGGCTACACCTTC. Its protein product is CASSQTTGNYGYTF. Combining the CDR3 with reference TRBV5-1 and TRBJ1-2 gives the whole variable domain KAGVTQTPRYLIKTRGQQVTLSCSPISGHRSVSWYQQTPGQGLQFLFEYFSETQRNKGNFPGRFSGRQFSNSRSEMNVSTLELGDSALYLCASSQTTGNYGYTFGSGTRLTVV.

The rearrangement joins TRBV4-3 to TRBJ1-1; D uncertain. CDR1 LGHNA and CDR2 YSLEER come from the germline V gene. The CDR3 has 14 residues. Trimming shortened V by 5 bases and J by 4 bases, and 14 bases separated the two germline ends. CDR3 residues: CASSIDPRGTEAFF. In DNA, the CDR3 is TGCGCCAGCAGCATAGACCCCCGGGGCACTGAAGCTTTCTTT.